The 10 T cell receptor beta chains below were found in one sample sequenced in a study of vaccination effects on CD4 cells after COVID-19. Their antigens remain unidentified. TCRdb's table, derived via immunoSEQ multiplex PCR, lists solely in-frame clones and lacks some. The table lists 55,000 to 90,000 clones, 73% of them singletons. Sequencing followed a ViraFEST assay step that expanded antigen-specific CD4+ T cells with viral peptide pools. Once cultured for around 11 days, the cells underwent separation to obtain CD4+ T cells. The infection with SARS-CoV-2 (confirmed by PCR) occurred in this person between March and December 2020. This specimen consisted of CD4+ T cells from PBMCs cultured with HIV peptides, obtained before COVID-19 vaccination. Subset noted: HIV-1 Nef peptide pool negative control/reference culture. The source is a human donor who had a prior SARS-CoV-2 infection.

The rearrangement links TRBV5-1 to TRBJ1-2; 9 nucleotides agree with TRBD1. Trimming at V came to 4 bases and at J to 5 bases, leaving 6 bases not matched to a gene. This CDR3 spans 14 amino acids. Germline V lookup: CDR1 SGHRS, CDR2 YFSETQ. The DNA of the CDR3 is TGCGCCAGCAGCACAGGGACAGGGAATTATGGCTACACCTTC. It is translated as CASSTGTGNYGYTF.

The V and J genes are TRBV4-1 and TRBJ1-6; D remains ambiguous. Germline lookup yields CDR1 MGHRA and CDR2 YSYEKL. The CDR3 is 17 amino acids. V dropped 1 base and J dropped 5 bases, with 15 bases sitting between them. In DNA, the CDR3 is TGCGCCAGCAGCCAAGTTATCAGCGCAGGTCATAATTCACCCCTCCACTTT. Its protein product is CASSQVISAGHNSPLHF.

In its sample, this clone was seen a few times. The V call is TRBV7-2, the J call TRBJ2-1; D gene uncertain. Germline V gene sequence: CDR1 SGHTA, CDR2 FQGNSA. Trimming took off 5 bases at V and 9 bases at J, with 14 bases between the two ends. The CDR3 totals 13 residues. The DNA of the CDR3 is TGTGCCAGCAGCCCCGGGCGGTGGGGTGAGCAGTTCTTC. This translates into CASSPGRWGEQFF. The full variable domain, rest sourced from reference TRBV7-2 and TRBJ2-1, is GAGVSQSPSNKVTEKGKDVELRCDPISGHTALYWYRQSLGQGLEFLIYFQGNSAPDKSGLPSDRFSAERTGGSVSTLTIQRTQQEDSAVYLCASSPGRWGEQFFGPGTRLTVL.

The V and J genes are TRBV7-8 and TRBJ2-1; maybe TRBD2 (6 bases). The CDR3 consists of 17 residues. V lost 1 base to trimming and J lost 3 bases, with 16 bases between them. Germline lookup yields CDR1 SGHVS and CDR2 FQNEAQ. CDR3 amino acids: CASSLESGGAFYNEQFF. The CDR3 DNA sequence: TGTGCCAGCAGCTTAGAGAGTGGCGGGGCCTTCTACAATGAGCAGTTCTTC.

The rearrangement links TRBV6-6 to TRBJ2-7, with D unclear. The CDR3 sequence is 13 residues long. V lost 5 bases and J 7 bases, leaving 15 bases between the germline ends. The germline V gene encodes CDR1 MNHNY and CDR2 SVGAGI (reference sequence). The CDR3 loop is CASSPAGFGEQYF. The CDR3 DNA sequence: TGTGCCAGCAGTCCCGCCGGGTTCGGGGAGCAGTACTTC.

The chain is built from TRBV19 and TRBJ1-3; D remains ambiguous. The CDR3 is 15 residues long. Germline CDR1 is LNHDA and CDR2 is SQIVND (reference sequence). The V end was cut by 3 bases, the J end by 4 bases, with 13 bases between. CDR3 region: CASSIMDLGGNTIYF. Written as DNA, the CDR3 is TGTGCCAGTAGTATTATGGATCTAGGAGGAAACACCATATATTTT.

This clone was recorded once. V is TRBV6-5 and J is TRBJ2-7; TRBD1 might be the D (5 bases). CDR3 length equals 13 residues. V was clipped by 5 bases and J by 8 bases, with 16 bases between them. Germline V gene sequence: CDR1 MNHEY, CDR2 SVGAGI. For the CDR3, the DNA is TGTGCCAGCAGTAGCCGACAGCACCCTCAGCAGTACTTC. Translated, it gives CASSSRQHPQQYF.

This chain connects TRBV23-1 to TRBJ1-1, with D possibly TRBD1 on 5 matching bases. TRBV23-1 is classed as an ORF, of uncertain function. V lost 0 bases to trimming and J lost 3 bases, with 23 bases between them. CDR3 length: 19 amino acids. The CDR3 protein is CASSQSIGCRAPWDTEAFF. The CDR3 DNA reads TGCGCCAGCAGTCAATCGATAGGGTGCAGGGCACCTTGGGACACTGAAGCTTTCTTT.

This chain joins TRBV7-2 and TRBJ2-6; D is unclear. V shed 1 base and J shed 0 bases, with 4 bases lying between them. Germline lookup yields CDR1 SGHTA and CDR2 FQGNSA. This CDR3 is built from 15 residues. In DNA, the CDR3 is TGTGCCAGCAGCTTAGTTAGCTCTGGGGCCAACGTCCTGACTTTC. Its translation: CASSLVSSGANVLTF.

The chain joins TRBV30 to TRBJ1-1; D is unresolved. The V and J ends lost 0 bases and 0 bases respectively, with 5 bases between them. CDR3 length: 13 amino acids. From germline, CDR1 is GTSNPN and CDR2 SVGIG (reference sequence). CDR3 loop: CAWSVRVNTEAFF. Written as DNA, the CDR3 is TGTGCCTGGAGTGTACGTGTGAACACTGAAGCTTTCTTT. Full variable domain (rest looked up from reference TRBV30 and TRBJ1-1): SQTIHQWPATLVQPVGSPLSLECTVEGTSNPNLYWYRQAAGRGLQLLFYSVGIGQISSEVPQNLSASRPQDRQFILSSKKLLLSDSGFYLCAWSVRVNTEAFFGQGTRLTVV.